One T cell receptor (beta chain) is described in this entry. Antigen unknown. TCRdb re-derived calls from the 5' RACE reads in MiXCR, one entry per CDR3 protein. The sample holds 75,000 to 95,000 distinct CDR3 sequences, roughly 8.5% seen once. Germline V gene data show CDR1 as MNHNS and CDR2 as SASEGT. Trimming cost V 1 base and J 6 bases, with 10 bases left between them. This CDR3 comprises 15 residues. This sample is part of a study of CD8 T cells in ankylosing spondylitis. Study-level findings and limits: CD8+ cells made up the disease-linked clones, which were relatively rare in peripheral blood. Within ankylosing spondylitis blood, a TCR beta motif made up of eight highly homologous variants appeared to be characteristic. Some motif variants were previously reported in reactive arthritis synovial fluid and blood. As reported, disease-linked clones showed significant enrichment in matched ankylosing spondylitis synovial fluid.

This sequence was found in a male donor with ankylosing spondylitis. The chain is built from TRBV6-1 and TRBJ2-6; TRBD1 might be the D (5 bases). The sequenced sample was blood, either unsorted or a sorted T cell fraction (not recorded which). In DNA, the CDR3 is TGTGCCAGCAGTGAAGGGTCAGGGAAGGCCAACGTCCTGACTTTC. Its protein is CASSEGSGKANVLTF.